These 2 T cell receptor beta chains originate from one sample sequenced in a study of blood T cells in healthy people across ages (dated by TCRdb to the mid-2010s). Libraries were prepared through 5' RACE. The run used an Illumina HiSeq 2500. A second about 7 to 12 cycle PCR used a sample-barcoded 5' primer and a J-beta primer mix. TCRdb reprocessed the public reads (quality trimming at Q25 with fastp, clone calling with MiXCR) and kept in-frame beta chains. Rows with a matching CDR3 protein are joined into one entry that keeps the most common DNA and genes. The sample table shows about 800,000 distinct CDR3 sequences, and 20% to 25% are seen once. The biggest ten clones account for under 4.5% of the sample. These records were also assigned to another study, of T cells of mothers and their children.

The sample was blood. These receptors originate from a boy younger than 18 in good health.

This clonotype has just a few counts. This chain links TRBV6-5 with TRBJ1-4; D remains unclear. Germline V lookup: CDR1 MNHEY, CDR2 SVGAGI. V was shortened by 0 bases and J by 8 bases, with 10 bases between the two germline ends. This CDR3 contains 14 residues. The CDR3 reads CASSYSYGREKLFF. Here the CDR3 DNA reads TGTGCCAGCAGTTACTCCTATGGGAGGGAAAAACTGTTTTTT.

This clonotype was seen more than once but under ten times. This chain joins TRBV10-3 and TRBJ2-7; D is uncertain. V was trimmed by 0 bases and J by 2 bases, leaving 11 bases between them. The CDR3 length is 15 residues. Per the germline V gene, CDR1 is ENHRY and CDR2 is SYGVKD. CDR3 residues: CAISESVRSTYEQYF. Here the CDR3 DNA reads TGTGCCATCAGTGAGTCGGTACGGTCTACCTACGAGCAGTACTTC.